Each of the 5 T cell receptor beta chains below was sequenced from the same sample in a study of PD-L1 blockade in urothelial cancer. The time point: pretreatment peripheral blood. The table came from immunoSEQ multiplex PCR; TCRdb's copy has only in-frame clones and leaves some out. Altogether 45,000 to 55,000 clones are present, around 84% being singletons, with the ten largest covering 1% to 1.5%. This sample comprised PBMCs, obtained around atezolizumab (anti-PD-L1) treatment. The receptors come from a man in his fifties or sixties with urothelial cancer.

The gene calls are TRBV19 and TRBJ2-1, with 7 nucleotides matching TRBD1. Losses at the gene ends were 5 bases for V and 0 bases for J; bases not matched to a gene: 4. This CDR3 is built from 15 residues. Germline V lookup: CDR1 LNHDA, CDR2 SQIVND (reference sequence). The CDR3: CASSQDRSSYNEQFF. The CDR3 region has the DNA TGTGCCAGTAGTCAGGACAGGAGCTCCTACAATGAGCAGTTCTTC.

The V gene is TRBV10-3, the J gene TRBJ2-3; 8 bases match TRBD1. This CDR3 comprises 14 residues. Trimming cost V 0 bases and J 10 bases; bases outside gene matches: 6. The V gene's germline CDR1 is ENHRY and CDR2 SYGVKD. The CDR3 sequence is CAISESRDRYAQYF. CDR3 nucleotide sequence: TGTGCCATCAGTGAGTCCCGGGACAGGTACGCGCAGTATTTT.

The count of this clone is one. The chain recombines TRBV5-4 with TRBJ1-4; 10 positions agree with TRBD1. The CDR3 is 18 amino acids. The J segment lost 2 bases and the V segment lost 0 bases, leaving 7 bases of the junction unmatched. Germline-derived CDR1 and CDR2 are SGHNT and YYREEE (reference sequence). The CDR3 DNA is TGTGCCAGCAGCTTGGCCAGGGACAGGGGATCGACTAATGAAAAACTGTTTTTT. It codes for CASSLARDRGSTNEKLFF.

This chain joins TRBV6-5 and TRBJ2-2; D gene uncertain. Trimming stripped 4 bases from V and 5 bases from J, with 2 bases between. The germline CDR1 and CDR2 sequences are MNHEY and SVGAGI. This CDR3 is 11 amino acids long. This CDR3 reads CASSSTGELFF. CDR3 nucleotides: TGTGCCAGCAGTTCAACCGGGGAGCTGTTTTTT.

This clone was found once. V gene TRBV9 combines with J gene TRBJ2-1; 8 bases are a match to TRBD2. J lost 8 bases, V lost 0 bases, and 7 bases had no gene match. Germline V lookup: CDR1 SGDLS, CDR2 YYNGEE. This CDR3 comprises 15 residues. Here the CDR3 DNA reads TGTGCCAGCAGCGTAGCCGGGGGGGCCTTTGATGAGCAGTTCTTC. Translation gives CASSVAGGAFDEQFF.